The T cell receptor (beta chain) described here comes from a study of shared clonotypes between healthy human individuals. Study-wide background: A few men and a couple of women, aged 18 to 49, were donors. Study findings and constraints: Among non-shared clonotypes, generation probabilities were lower than among those shared by all four donors. Memory subsets generally showed lower estimated richness than naive subsets.

Trimming took 5 bases from V and 4 from J, leaving 14 bases between them. CDR1 SGHAT and CDR2 FQNNGV come from the germline V gene. The CDR3 sequence is 14 residues long. Subsets obtained from CD4+ cells comprised CD45RA+ naive and CD45RA-negative memory cells. The data were produced by immunoSEQ multiplex PCR, yet TCRdb's version contains in-frame clones alone and is incomplete. In the table there are more than 400,000 clones, around 96% of which are singletons. Of note for this clone: What it binds is unknown.

The sequence came from a woman aged 25 to 39 in good health. The sequenced sample consisted of naive CD4+ T cells sorted from blood. The sample's subset: CD45RA+ positively selected. The rearrangement joins TRBV11-2 to TRBJ1-1; the D is unclear. The CDR3 region is CASSTPRALTEAFF. In DNA, the CDR3 is TGTGCCAGCAGCACCCCGCGGGCGCTCACTGAAGCTTTCTTT. The full variable domain, rest sourced from reference TRBV11-2 and TRBJ1-1, is EAGVAQSPRYKIIEKRQSVAFWCNPISGHATLYWYQQILGQGPKLLIQFQNNGVVDDSQLPKDRFSAERLKGVDSTLKIQPAKLEDSAVYLCASSTPRALTEAFFGQGTRLTVV.